This T cell receptor beta chain was identified in a study of T-cell memory formation after mild COVID-19. On the study more broadly: Clusters were largely donor specific.

TCRdb reprocessed the 5' RACE reads with MiXCR, giving one entry per CDR3 protein. Of under 300,000 distinct CDR3 sequences listed, around 8% were seen once; the top ten hold about 22%. The CDR3 length is 17 residues. The trim removed 4 bases at V and 0 bases at J, leaving 6 bases unmatched. CDR1 LGHNA and CDR2 YSLEER come from the germline V gene. The receptor was isolated from a man between 18 and 29 years old who had mild COVID-19 (a few samples of this study predate the infection). Cell type and time point are not known. Sequences were obtained from PBMCs or a T cell subset sorted from them (not recorded which). This chain links TRBV4-3 with TRBJ2-3, with 11 bases identical to TRBD2. CDR3 DNA: TGCGCCAGCAGCCCCTCTTGGACTAGCGGGAGCACAGATACGCAGTATTTT. It codes for CASSPSWTSGSTDTQYF.